This T cell receptor beta chain was observed in a study of shared clonotypes between healthy human individuals. Broader study findings: Naive CD4 clonotypes were shared across a few donors at roughly 5.3%. The study generally estimated greater richness for naive than memory subsets.

With respect to this clone: Its antigen is still unknown.

Clones were sequenced by immunoSEQ multiplex PCR, and TCRdb holds only the in-frame ones, with some missing. The data show 2.5 million or so clones, with over 85% seen just once and roughly 0.13% held by the top ten. The germline gives CDR1 MNHNY, CDR2 SVGAGI (reference sequence). Trimming removed 11 bases from V and 10 bases from J, with 18 bases in between. The CDR3 spans 12 residues. CD4+ cells yielded CD45RA+ naive and CD45RA-negative memory subsets. The receptor comes from a man aged 18-30 years in good health. Material for sequencing was naive CD4+ T cells sorted from blood. The subset was: CD45RA+ positively selected. This rearrangement joins TRBV6-6 to TRBJ2-1, with D perhaps being TRBD1 or TRBD2 (6 bases each). Here the CDR3 DNA reads TGTGCCGGTTCCGTCGGGGGCGACGAGCAGTTCTTC. Amino acid sequence: CAGSVGGDEQFF.